This T cell receptor (beta chain) was sequenced for a study of blood T cell repertoires in COVID-19. The CDR3 consists of 13 residues. Trimming cost V 0 bases and J 7 bases, with 8 bases left between them. Germline CDR1 LGHDT, CDR2 YNNKEL (reference sequence). This table comes from immunoSEQ multiplex PCR, and its TCRdb copy is limited to in-frame clones, with some not included. The table shows about 160,000 clones, with approximately 90% occurring only once. Sample: peripheral blood. The TCR was taken from a young man with COVID-19, enrolled during active disease. This sequence joins TRBV3-1 (or the pseudogene TRBV3-2) and TRBJ2-3; possibly TRBD2 for D (6 bases). CDR3 bases: TGTGCCAGCAGCCAAGAGGGGGGACATACGCAGTATTTT. Its translation is CASSQEGGHTQYF.